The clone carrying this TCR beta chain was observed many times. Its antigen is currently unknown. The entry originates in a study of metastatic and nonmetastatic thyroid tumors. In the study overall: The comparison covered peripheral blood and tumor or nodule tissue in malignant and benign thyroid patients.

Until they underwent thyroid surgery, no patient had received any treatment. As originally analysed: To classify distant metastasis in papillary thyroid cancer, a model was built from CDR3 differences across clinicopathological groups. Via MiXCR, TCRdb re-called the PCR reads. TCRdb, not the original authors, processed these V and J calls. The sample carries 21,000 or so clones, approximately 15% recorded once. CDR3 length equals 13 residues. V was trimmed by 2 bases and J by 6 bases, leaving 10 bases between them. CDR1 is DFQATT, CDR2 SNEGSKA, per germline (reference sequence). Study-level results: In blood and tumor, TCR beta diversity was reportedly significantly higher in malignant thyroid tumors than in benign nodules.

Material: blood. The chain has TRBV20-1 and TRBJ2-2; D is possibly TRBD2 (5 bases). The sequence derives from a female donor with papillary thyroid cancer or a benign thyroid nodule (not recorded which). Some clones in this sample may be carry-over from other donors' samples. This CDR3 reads CSARRTFSGELFF. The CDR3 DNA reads TGCAGTGCTAGACGGACTTTTTCCGGGGAGCTGTTTTTT.